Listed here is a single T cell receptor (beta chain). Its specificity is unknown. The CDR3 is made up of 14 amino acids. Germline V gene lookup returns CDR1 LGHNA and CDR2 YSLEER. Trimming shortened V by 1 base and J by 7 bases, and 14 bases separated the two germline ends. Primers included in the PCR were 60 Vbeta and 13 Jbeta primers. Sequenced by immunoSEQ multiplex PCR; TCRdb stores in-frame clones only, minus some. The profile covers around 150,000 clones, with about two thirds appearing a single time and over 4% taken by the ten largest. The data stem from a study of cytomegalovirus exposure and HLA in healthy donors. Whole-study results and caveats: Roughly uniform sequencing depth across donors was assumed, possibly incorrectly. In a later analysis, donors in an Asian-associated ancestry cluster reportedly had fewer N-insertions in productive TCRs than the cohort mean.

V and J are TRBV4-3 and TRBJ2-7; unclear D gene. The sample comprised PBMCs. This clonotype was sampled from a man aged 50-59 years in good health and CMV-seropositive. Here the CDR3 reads CASSQGPTVGEQYF. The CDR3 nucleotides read TGCGCCAGCAGCCAAGGGCCCACAGTAGGTGAGCAGTACTTC.